This paragraph reports one TCR beta chain. What it binds is not known. TCRdb's table, derived via immunoSEQ multiplex PCR, lists solely in-frame clones and lacks some. The sample lists more than 75,000 clones; roughly 94% were seen once. These data are taken from a study of T cell responses to AZD1222 COVID-19 vaccine. Study summary: Second-dose groups at about 4 or about 12 weeks were pooled.

Trimming took off 3 bases at V and 8 bases at J, with 14 bases between the two ends. The CDR3 loop spans 14 amino acids. The germline gives CDR1 MNHNS, CDR2 SASEGT. Study results and limitations: Regions 160-218 and 743-854 dominated among vaccine-associated CD4 TCRs spanning spike. A rise in Spike-specific TCR breadth and depth followed two AZD1222 doses. White British people made up most donors, females outnumbered males, and clonal diversity was possibly underestimated.

The TCR originated in an adult in good health. The gene calls are TRBV6-1 and TRBJ2-1; D is possibly TRBD1 or TRBD2 (5 bases each). This material consisted of peripheral blood, taken on day 0 of AZD1222 vaccination. The CDR3 nucleotides are TGTGCCAGCAGTGATCGGGGCCTTGCGGATGAGCAGTTCTTC. It translates to CASSDRGLADEQFF.